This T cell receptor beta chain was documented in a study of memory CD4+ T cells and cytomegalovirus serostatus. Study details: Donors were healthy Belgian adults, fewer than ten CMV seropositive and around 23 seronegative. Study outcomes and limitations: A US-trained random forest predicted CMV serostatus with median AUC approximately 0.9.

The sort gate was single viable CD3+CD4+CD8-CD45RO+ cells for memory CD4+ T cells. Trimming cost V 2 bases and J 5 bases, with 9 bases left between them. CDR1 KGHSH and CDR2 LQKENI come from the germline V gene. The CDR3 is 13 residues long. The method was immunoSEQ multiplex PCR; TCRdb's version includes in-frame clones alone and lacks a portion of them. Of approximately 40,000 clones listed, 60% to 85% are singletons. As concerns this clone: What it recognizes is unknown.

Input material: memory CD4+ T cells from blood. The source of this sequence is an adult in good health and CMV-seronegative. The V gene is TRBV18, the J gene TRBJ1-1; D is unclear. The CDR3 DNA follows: TGTGCCAGCTCACCAGGGAGTGGGACTGAAGCTTTCTTT. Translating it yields CASSPGSGTEAFF.